This T cell receptor (beta chain) emerged from a study of T cell responses to AZD1222 COVID-19 vaccine. Study-wide points: A reported finding is that nearly half of spike-specific TCRs target unmutated variant regions.

Some clones are missing from TCRdb's copy, which holds only in-frame ones; the method was immunoSEQ multiplex PCR. The table has 140,000 to 150,000 clones, approximately 91% seen once; the top ten hold less than 2%. This clone appeared once. The antigen is unknown. V lost 1 base and J 1 base, leaving 5 bases between the germline ends. Per the germline V gene, CDR1 is SEHNR and CDR2 is FQNEAQ (reference sequence). The CDR3 consists of 14 residues. This receptor was identified in an adult who received the AZD1222 COVID-19 vaccine. The chain is built from TRBV7-9 and TRBJ1-5, with D unclear. Sample: peripheral blood, taken 28 days after the second AZD1222 dose. The CDR3 spells CASSLEISNQPQHF. The DNA of the CDR3 is TGTGCCAGCAGCTTAGAAATCAGCAATCAGCCCCAGCATTTT.